This T cell receptor beta chain was sequenced in a study of T cells in Graves' hyperthyroidism and ophthalmopathy. The TCR beta CDR3 regions underwent amplification using RNA transcripts as the source. HTBI primers drove first-round RT-PCR of the TCR CDR3. Via MiXCR, TCRdb re-called the multiplex PCR reads, giving one row per CDR3 protein. Here the sample spans 550,000 to 600,000 distinct CDR3 sequences, 40% to 55% being singletons. This clonotype was observed many times. The CDR3 is 13 residues long. With 4 bases removed from V and 4 bases from J, the gap between germline ends came to 5 bases. CDR1 and CDR2 from the germline V gene are SGHDN and FVKESK. Criteria for exclusion of patients were uncontrolled infection, other autoimmune disease, pregnancy or lactation.

The chain recombines TRBV14 with TRBJ1-6; D unclear. Input material: peripheral blood or thyroid tissue (not recorded which). The TCR was taken from an adult woman with Graves' disease, either hyperthyroidism or ophthalmopathy (not recorded which). CDR3 coding DNA: TGTGCCAGCAGCCTTTCTTATAATTCACCCCTCCACTTT. This gives the protein CASSLSYNSPLHF.